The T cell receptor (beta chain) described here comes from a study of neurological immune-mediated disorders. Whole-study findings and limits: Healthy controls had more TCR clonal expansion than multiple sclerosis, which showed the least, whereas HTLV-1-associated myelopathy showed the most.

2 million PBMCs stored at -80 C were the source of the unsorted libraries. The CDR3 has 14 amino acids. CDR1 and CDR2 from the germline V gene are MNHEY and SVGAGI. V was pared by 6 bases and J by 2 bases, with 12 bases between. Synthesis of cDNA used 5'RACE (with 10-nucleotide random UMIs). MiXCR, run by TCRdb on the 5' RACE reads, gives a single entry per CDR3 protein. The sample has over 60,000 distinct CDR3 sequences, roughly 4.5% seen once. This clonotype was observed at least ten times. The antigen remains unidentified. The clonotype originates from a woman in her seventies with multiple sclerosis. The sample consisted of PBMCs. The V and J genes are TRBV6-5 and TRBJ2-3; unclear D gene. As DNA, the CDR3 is TGTGCCAGCAGGCGGTCAGTAAACACAGATACGCAGTATTTT. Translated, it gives CASRRSVNTDTQYF.